One sample yielded the 24 T cell receptor beta chains listed below, sequenced in a study of blood T cell repertoires in COVID-19. Using immunoSEQ multiplex PCR, the repertoire was profiled, and TCRdb retains in-frame clones only, with some absent. The sample lists 150,000 to 200,000 clones; 80% to 95% were seen once. Sequencing was performed on peripheral blood. Receptors originate from a woman between 50 and 59 years old with acute or convalescent COVID-19.

This rearrangement joins TRBV7-3 to TRBJ2-7; no firm D call. CDR3 length: 13 amino acids. Between the trimmed V and J ends, which lost 2 bases and 5 bases, there was a span of 10 bases. CDR1 and CDR2 (germline): SGHTA, FQGTGA. The CDR3 spells CASSLAGSDEQYF. The CDR3 nucleotides read TGTGCCAGCAGCTTAGCCGGGTCCGACGAGCAGTACTTC.

The table lists this clone with a count of one. This chain uses TRBV2 with TRBJ2-1; 7 bases are shared with TRBD2. V lost 1 base, J lost 1 base, and 1 base stayed unmatched. Germline loops: CDR1 SNHLY, CDR2 FYNNEI. The CDR3 covers 15 residues. The CDR3 loop reads CASSEGGGSYNEQFF. Here the CDR3 DNA reads TGTGCCAGCAGTGAAGGGGGGGGGTCCTACAATGAGCAGTTCTTC.

V usage is TRBV6-5 and J usage is TRBJ1-2, with D possibly matching TRBD1 (5 bases). V shed 6 bases and J shed 4 bases, with 12 bases lying between them. From germline, CDR1 is MNHEY and CDR2 SVGAGI. The CDR3 runs 13 residues. As DNA, the CDR3 is TGTGCCAGCAGGGGGGGATTGGCCTATGGCTACACCTTC. This encodes CASRGGLAYGYTF.

J is TRBJ2-5 and V is TRBV11-1; the match to TRBD1 covers 7 bases. V lost 5 bases and J lost 0; bases outside the gene matches: 9. This CDR3 has 16 amino acids. Germline V gene data show CDR1 as SGHAT and CDR2 as FQDESV (reference sequence). CDR3: CASSERLTGNQETQYF. DNA of the CDR3: TGTGCCAGCAGCGAAAGACTGACAGGGAACCAAGAGACCCAGTACTTC.

The V and J genes are TRBV28 and TRBJ1-1; a weak D match, TRBD1 (5 bases). CDR1 is MDHEN and CDR2 is SYDVKM in the germline V gene. CDR3 length: 16 residues. The V end was cut by 3 bases, the J end by 1 base, with 15 bases between. CDR3 in DNA: TGTGCCAGCAGTTTCCTTCAGGGAGGTCCGAACACTGAAGCTTTCTTT. As protein: CASSFLQGGPNTEAFF.

V is TRBV5-1 and J is TRBJ1-5; 9 bases are a match to TRBD1. V was clipped by 3 bases and J by 2 bases; unmatched bases: 3. The length of the CDR3 is 15 residues. Germline V lookup: CDR1 SGHRS, CDR2 YFSETQ. The CDR3 loop is CASSSTGGGNQPQHF. CDR3 DNA sequence: TGCGCCAGCAGCTCGACAGGGGGTGGCAATCAGCCCCAGCATTTT.

The V gene is TRBV5-1, the J gene TRBJ2-5, with a tentative D call TRBD1 (5 bases). Per germline, CDR1 SGHRS and CDR2 YFSETQ. This CDR3 has 16 amino acids. Trimming shortened V by 1 base and J by 2 bases, and 15 bases separated the two germline ends. The CDR3 is CASSLLAQGTQETQYF. CDR3 DNA sequence: TGCGCCAGCAGCTTGTTGGCCCAGGGAACTCAAGAGACCCAGTACTTC.

This chain connects TRBV11-2 to TRBJ2-7, with TRBD1 identical over 11 bases. The CDR3 length is 14 residues. The V segment lost 3 bases and the J segment 5 bases; nucleotides outside the gene matches: 3. Germline values: CDR1 SGHAT, CDR2 FQNNGV. The chain's CDR3 is CASSLDRGPDEQYF. The CDR3 nucleotides read TGTGCCAGCAGCTTGGACAGGGGGCCGGACGAGCAGTACTTC.

V gene TRBV6-6 combines with J gene TRBJ2-1; possibly TRBD1 for D (5 bases). The CDR3 consists of 16 residues. The V gene's germline CDR1 is MNHNY and CDR2 SVGAGI (reference sequence). Trimming cost V 0 bases and J 0 bases, with 9 bases left between them. In DNA, the CDR3 is TGTGCCAGCAGTTACTCCAGGGAAAGCTCCTACAATGAGCAGTTCTTC. It is translated as CASSYSRESSYNEQFF.

This chain connects TRBV18 to TRBJ2-5; 7 bases match TRBD1. Per the germline V gene, CDR1 is KGHSH and CDR2 is LQKENI. The CDR3 covers 13 residues. Trimming took 3 bases from V and 3 from J; bases not matched to a gene: 1. CDR3 region: CASSPGTEETQYF. DNA of the CDR3: TGTGCCAGCTCACCCGGGACAGAAGAGACCCAGTACTTC.

The CDR3 bases are TGTGCCAGCAGCTCAAGGACAGGGTTCCCTGAAGCTTTCTTT. This codes for CASSSRTGFPEAFF. This chain uses TRBV7-9 with TRBJ1-1; 8 positions match TRBD1. This CDR3 is 14 amino acids long. The V and J ends lost 4 bases and 6 bases, in that order; junction bases with no gene match: 7. Per the germline V gene, CDR1 is SEHNR and CDR2 is FQNEAQ (reference sequence).

The chain combines TRBV27 with TRBJ1-1; D unclear. The CDR3 sequence is 16 residues long. V lost 2 bases and J 0 bases, leaving 13 bases between the germline ends. Per germline, CDR1 MNHEY and CDR2 SMNVEV (reference sequence). The CDR3 loop reads CASSLSQAYLNTEAFF. As DNA, the CDR3 is TGTGCCAGCAGTTTAAGCCAGGCCTACTTGAACACTGAAGCTTTCTTT.

The gene calls are TRBV28 and TRBJ1-2, with TRBD1 identical over 7 bases. Germline assignment: CDR1 MDHEN and CDR2 SYDVKM. The CDR3 is 16 amino acids. J lost 3 bases, V lost 4 bases, and 11 bases had no gene match. The CDR3 protein is CASSSGQAGVYYGYTF. CDR3 coding DNA: TGTGCCAGCAGTTCCGGACAGGCCGGTGTGTACTATGGCTACACCTTC.

V usage is TRBV6-1 and J usage is TRBJ1-5; D gene ambiguous. Germline CDR1 is MNHNS and CDR2 is SASEGT. Trimming took 3 bases from V and 9 from J, leaving 9 bases between them. The CDR3 runs 12 residues. CDR3 coding DNA: TGTGCCAGCAGTGACCCCCGGGGGCCCCAGCATTTT. Its translation: CASSDPRGPQHF.

The J gene is TRBJ1-2, the V gene TRBV24-1; 7 bases map to TRBD1. This CDR3 has 14 residues. Germline CDR1 KGHDR, CDR2 SFDVKD. Trimming took 4 bases from V and 2 from J; bases not matched to a gene: 3. The CDR3 spells CATSEPGQNYGYTF. In DNA, the CDR3 is TGTGCCACCAGTGAGCCGGGACAGAACTATGGCTACACCTTC.

This sequence joins TRBV5-4 and TRBJ2-3; 12 nucleotides match TRBD2. Germline V lookup: CDR1 SGHNT, CDR2 YYREEE (reference sequence). The V segment lost 1 base and the J segment 5 bases; nucleotides outside the gene matches: 2. The CDR3 spans 15 residues. The CDR3 sequence is CASSLKLAGGDTQYF. DNA of the CDR3: TGTGCCAGCAGCTTGAAACTAGCGGGAGGAGATACGCAGTATTTT.

The chain combines TRBV11-1 with TRBJ1-1; D is possibly TRBD1 (6 bases). V was pared by 4 bases and J by 5 bases, with 8 bases between. Germline values: CDR1 SGHAT, CDR2 FQDESV (reference sequence). This CDR3 has 12 residues. The CDR3 DNA reads TGTGCCAGCAGCTCCCAGGGGACTGAAGCTTTCTTT. Residues: CASSSQGTEAFF.

J is TRBJ2-5 and V is TRBV15; D possibly corresponds to TRBD2 (5 bases). This CDR3 region has 14 residues. The V gene lost 1 base and the J gene lost 2 bases, with 8 bases spanning the gap. Germline V lookup: CDR1 LNHNV, CDR2 YYDKDF (reference sequence). CDR3 region: CATSRGGNQETQYF. CDR3 sequence (DNA): TGTGCCACCAGCAGAGGAGGGAATCAAGAGACCCAGTACTTC.

The V gene is TRBV28, the J gene TRBJ1-5, with D uncertain. V was cut by 1 base and J by 7 bases, with 8 bases left in between. In germline, CDR1 is MDHEN, CDR2 SYDVKM. The CDR3 runs to 13 residues. In DNA, the CDR3 is TGTGCCAGCAGTTTATCAGGTTTCCAGCCCCAGCATTTT. It is translated as CASSLSGFQPQHF.

The chain recombines TRBV28 with TRBJ1-1; D gene unclear. Germline CDR1 MDHEN, CDR2 SYDVKM. The CDR3 length is 8 residues. CDR3 loop: CAAGEAFF. The CDR3, as DNA: TGTGCAGCGGGTGAAGCTTTCTTT.

V and J are TRBV6-5 and TRBJ2-3; D perhaps matches TRBD2 (6 bases). The CDR3 covers 16 residues. The V and J ends lost 4 bases and 1 base respectively, with 15 bases between them. CDR1 and CDR2 (germline): MNHEY, SVGAGI. The CDR3 DNA follows: TGTGCCAGCAGTTCGATAGCGGACCCAGGCACAGATACGCAGTATTTT. Its translation is CASSSIADPGTDTQYF.

J is TRBJ2-3 and V is TRBV7-2; 12 positions match TRBD2. The germline V gene encodes CDR1 SGHTA and CDR2 FQGNSA. CDR3 length equals 15 residues. The V segment lost 3 bases and the J segment 5 bases; nucleotides outside the gene matches: 3. CDR3 in amino acids: CASSLTSGRVDTQYF. The CDR3 nucleotides read TGTGCCAGCAGCTTGACTAGCGGGAGAGTAGATACGCAGTATTTT.

The chain carries TRBV29-1 and TRBJ2-1; 7 bases fit TRBD2. V shed 2 bases and J 8 bases; nucleotides not matched to a gene: 15. This CDR3 has 16 residues. Germline V gene lookup returns CDR1 SQVTM and CDR2 ANQGSEA. CDR3 DNA: TGCAGCGTTGAATCCTCTGAGCGGGGACGGGCAGATGAGCAGTTCTTC. It is translated as CSVESSERGRADEQFF.

This sequence joins TRBV5-1 and TRBJ2-1, with 7 nucleotides matching TRBD1. Germline assignment: CDR1 SGHRS and CDR2 YFSETQ. V gave up 2 bases and J gave up 3 bases; unmatched junction bases: 2. The CDR3 is 14 residues long. The CDR3 DNA reads as TGCGCCAGCAGCTTTAGGGGGCTCTACAATGAGCAGTTCTTC. Translated, it gives CASSFRGLYNEQFF.